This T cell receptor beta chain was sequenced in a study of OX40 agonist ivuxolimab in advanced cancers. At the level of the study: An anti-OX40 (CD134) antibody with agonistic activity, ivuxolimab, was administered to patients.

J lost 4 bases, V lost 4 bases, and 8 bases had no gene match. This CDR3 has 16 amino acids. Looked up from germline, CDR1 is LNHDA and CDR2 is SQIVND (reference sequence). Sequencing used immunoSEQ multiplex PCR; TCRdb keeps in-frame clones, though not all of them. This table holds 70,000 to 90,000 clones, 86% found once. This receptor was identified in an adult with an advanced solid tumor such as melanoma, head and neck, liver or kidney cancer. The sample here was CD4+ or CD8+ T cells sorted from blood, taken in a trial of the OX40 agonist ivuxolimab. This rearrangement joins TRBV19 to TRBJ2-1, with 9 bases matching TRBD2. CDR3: CASSNPSGRIYNEQFF. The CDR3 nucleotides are TGTGCCAGTAGTAACCCGAGCGGGAGGATATACAATGAGCAGTTCTTC.